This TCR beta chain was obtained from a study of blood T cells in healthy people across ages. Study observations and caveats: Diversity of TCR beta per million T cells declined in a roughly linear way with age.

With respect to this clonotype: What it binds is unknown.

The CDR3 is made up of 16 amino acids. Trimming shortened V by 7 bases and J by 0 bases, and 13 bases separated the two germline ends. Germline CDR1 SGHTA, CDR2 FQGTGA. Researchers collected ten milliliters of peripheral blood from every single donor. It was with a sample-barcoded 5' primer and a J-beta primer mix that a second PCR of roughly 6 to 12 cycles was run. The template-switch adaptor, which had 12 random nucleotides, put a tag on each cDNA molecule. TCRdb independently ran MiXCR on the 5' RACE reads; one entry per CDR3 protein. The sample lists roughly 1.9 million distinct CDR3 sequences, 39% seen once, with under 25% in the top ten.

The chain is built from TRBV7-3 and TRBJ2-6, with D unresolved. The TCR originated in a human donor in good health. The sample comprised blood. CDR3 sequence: CASTSSLSSGANVLTF. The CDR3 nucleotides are TGTGCCAGCACCTCATCGTTAAGCTCTGGGGCCAACGTCCTGACTTTC.